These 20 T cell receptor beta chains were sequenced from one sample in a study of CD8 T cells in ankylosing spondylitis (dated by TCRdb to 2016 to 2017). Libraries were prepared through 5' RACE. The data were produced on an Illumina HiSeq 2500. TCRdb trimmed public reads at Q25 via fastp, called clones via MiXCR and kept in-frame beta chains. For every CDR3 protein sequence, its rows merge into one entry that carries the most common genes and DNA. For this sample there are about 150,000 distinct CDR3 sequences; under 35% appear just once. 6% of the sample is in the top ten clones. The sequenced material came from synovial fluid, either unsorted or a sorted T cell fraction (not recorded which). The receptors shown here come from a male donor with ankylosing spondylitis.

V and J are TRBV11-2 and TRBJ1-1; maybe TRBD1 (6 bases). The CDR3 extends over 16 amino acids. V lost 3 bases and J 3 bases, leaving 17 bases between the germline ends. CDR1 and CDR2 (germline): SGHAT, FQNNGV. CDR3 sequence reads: CASSFLGAGKDTEAFF. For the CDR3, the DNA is TGTGCCAGCAGCTTTTTGGGGGCAGGGAAGGACACTGAAGCTTTCTTT.

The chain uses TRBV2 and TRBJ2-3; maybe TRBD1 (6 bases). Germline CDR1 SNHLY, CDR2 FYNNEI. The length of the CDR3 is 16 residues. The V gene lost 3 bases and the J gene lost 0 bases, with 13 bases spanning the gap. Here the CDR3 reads CASSEGHIISTDTQYF. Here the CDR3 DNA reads TGTGCCAGCAGTGAGGGACACATAATTAGCACAGATACGCAGTATTTT.

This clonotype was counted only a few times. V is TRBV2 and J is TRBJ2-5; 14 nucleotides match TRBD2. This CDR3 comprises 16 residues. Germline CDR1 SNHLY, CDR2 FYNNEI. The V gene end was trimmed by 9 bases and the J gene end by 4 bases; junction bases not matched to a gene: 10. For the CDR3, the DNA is TGTGCCAGTCAAAAGCCGGGACTAGCGGGAGCAGAGACCCAGTACTTC. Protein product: CASQKPGLAGAETQYF.

CDR3 region: CASSLGDRDNSPLHF. Here the CDR3 DNA reads TGCGCCAGCAGCTTGGGGGACAGAGATAATTCACCCCTCCACTTT. The chain employs TRBV5-1 and TRBJ1-6; 7 nucleotides match TRBD1. This CDR3 is built from 15 residues. Trimming removed 0 bases from V and 5 bases from J; junction bases left unmatched: 2. Germline V CDR1 and CDR2: SGHRS, YFSETQ.

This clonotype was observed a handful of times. CDR3 nucleotides: TGTGCCAGCAGTCTGAGGTATCGGGGGGATGAGCAGTTCTTC. This sequence encodes CASSLRYRGDEQFF. The chain combines TRBV28 with TRBJ2-1; TRBD2 matches at 7 bases. Germline assignment: CDR1 MDHEN and CDR2 SYDVKM. The CDR3 has 14 amino acids. After removal of 5 bases from V and 8 bases from J, the junction contained 9 bases not matched to a gene. The full variable domain, in which reference TRBV28 and TRBJ2-1 provide the parts outside the CDR3, is DVKVTQSSRYLVKRTGEKVFLECVQDMDHENMFWYRQDPGLGLRLIYFSYDVKMKEKGDIPEGYSVSREKKERFSLILESASTNQTSMYLCASSLRYRGDEQFFGPGTRLTVL.

The CDR3 coding sequence is TGTGCCAGCAGCTCCACCCGACTAGCGGGCAACCTAGCCAAAAACATTCAGTACTTC. It encodes CASSSTRLAGNLAKNIQYF. The V and J genes are TRBV5-4 and TRBJ2-4; 10 bases match TRBD2. Per the germline V gene, CDR1 is SGHNT and CDR2 is YYREEE (reference sequence). Trimming removed 3 bases from V and 0 bases from J; junction bases left unmatched: 12. The CDR3 sequence is 19 residues long.

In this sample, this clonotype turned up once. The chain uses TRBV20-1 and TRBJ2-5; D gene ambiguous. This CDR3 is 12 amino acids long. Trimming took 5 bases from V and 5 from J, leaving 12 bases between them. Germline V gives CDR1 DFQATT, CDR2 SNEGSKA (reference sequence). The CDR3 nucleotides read TGCAGTGCTGAGACGGACGGTGAGACCCAGTACTTC. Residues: CSAETDGETQYF.

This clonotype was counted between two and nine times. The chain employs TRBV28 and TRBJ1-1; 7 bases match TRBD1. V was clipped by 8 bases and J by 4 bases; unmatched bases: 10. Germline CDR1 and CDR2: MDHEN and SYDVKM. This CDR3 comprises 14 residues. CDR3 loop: CASEGPTGITEAFF. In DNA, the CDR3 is TGTGCCAGCGAGGGACCGACAGGGATCACTGAAGCTTTCTTT.

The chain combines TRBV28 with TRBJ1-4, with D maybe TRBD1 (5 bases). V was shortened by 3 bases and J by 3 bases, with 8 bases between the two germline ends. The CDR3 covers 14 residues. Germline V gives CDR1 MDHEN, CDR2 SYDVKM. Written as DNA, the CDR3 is TGTGCCAGCAGTTTGGGGGGGTCTAATGAAAAACTGTTTTTT. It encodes CASSLGGSNEKLFF. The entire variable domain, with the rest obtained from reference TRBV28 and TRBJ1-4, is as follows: DVKVTQSSRYLVKRTGEKVFLECVQDMDHENMFWYRQDPGLGLRLIYFSYDVKMKEKGDIPEGYSVSREKKERFSLILESASTNQTSMYLCASSLGGSNEKLFFGSGTQLSVL.

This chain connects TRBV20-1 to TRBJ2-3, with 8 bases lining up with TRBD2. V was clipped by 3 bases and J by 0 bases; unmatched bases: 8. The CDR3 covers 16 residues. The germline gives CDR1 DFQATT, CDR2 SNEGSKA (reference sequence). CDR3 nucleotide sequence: TGCAGTGCTAGCCTTTCCGCGGGGGGAAGCACAGATACGCAGTATTTT. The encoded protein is CSASLSAGGSTDTQYF.

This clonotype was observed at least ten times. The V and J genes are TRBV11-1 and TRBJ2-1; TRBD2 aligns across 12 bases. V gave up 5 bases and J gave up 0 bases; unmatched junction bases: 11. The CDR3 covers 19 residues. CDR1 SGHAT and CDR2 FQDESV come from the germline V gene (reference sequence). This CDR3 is CASSPLGLAGSSSYNEQFF. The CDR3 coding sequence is TGTGCCAGCAGCCCGCTCGGACTAGCGGGATCCAGCTCCTACAATGAGCAGTTCTTC.

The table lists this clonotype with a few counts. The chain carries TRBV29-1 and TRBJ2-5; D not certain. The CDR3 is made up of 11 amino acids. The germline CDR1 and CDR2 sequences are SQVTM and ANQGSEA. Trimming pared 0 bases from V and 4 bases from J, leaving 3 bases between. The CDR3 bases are TGCAGCGTTGAAGAGGGAGAGACCCAGTACTTC. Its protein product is CSVEEGETQYF.

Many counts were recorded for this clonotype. DNA of the CDR3: TGTGCCACCAGCAGCTCCGGGACGGTCAATCAGCCCCAGCATTTT. This codes for CATSSSGTVNQPQHF. The rearrangement links TRBV15 to TRBJ1-5, with D perhaps TRBD1 (5 bases). CDR1 LNHNV and CDR2 YYDKDF come from the germline V gene (reference sequence). Between the trimmed V and J ends, which lost 3 bases and 3 bases, there was a span of 12 bases. This CDR3 has 15 residues.

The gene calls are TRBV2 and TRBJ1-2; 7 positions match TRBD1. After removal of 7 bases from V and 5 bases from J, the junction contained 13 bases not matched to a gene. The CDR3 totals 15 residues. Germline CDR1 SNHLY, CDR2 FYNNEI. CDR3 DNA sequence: TGTGCCAGCAAACCTTCGACAGGGAGTCCTTATGGCTACACCTTC. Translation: CASKPSTGSPYGYTF.

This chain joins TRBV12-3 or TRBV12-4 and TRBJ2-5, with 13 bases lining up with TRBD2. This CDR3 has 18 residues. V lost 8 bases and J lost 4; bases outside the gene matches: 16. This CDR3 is CASGSGTSGNTKGETQYF. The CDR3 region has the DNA TGTGCCAGCGGCTCCGGGACTAGCGGGAATACAAAGGGAGAGACCCAGTACTTC.

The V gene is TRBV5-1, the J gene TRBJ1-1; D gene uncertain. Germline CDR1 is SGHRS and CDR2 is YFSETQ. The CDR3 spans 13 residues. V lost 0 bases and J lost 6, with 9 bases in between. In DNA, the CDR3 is TGCGCCAGCAGCTTGGGGAGTTCGGCTGAAGCTTTCTTT. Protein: CASSLGSSAEAFF.

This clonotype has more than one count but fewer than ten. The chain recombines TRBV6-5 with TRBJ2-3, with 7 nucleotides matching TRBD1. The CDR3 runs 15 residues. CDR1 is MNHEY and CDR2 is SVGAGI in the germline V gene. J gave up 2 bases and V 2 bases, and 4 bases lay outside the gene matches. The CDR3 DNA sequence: TGTGCCAGCAGTTACAAGGGGGCCTCCACAGATACGCAGTATTTT. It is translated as CASSYKGASTDTQYF.

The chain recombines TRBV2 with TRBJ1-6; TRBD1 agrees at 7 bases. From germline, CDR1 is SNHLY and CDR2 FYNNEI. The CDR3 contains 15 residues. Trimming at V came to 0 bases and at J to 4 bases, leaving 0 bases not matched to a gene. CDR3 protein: CASSEAGQYNSPLHF. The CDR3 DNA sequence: TGTGCCAGCAGTGAAGCGGGACAGTATAATTCACCCCTCCACTTT.

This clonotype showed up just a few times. Here the CDR3 reads CASNDRGNTEAFF. The CDR3 DNA is TGTGCCAGCAACGACAGGGGAAACACTGAAGCTTTCTTT. The J gene is TRBJ1-1, the V gene TRBV12-3 or TRBV12-4; 8 bases align to TRBD1. The CDR3 totals 13 residues. V was clipped by 7 bases and J by 2 bases; unmatched bases: 3.

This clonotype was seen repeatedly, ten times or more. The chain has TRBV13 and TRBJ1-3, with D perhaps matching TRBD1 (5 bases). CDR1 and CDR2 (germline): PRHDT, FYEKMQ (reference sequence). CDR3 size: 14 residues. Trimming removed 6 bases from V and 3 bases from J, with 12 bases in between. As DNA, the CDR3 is TGTGCCAGCAGACCCCAGGGAATTGGAAACACCATATATTTT. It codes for CASRPQGIGNTIYF. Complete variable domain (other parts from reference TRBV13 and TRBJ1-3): AAGVIQSPRHLIKEKRETATLKCYPIPRHDTVYWYQQGPGQDPQFLISFYEKMQSDKGSIPDRFSAQQFSDYHSELNMSSLELGDSALYFCASRPQGIGNTIYFGEGSWLTVV.